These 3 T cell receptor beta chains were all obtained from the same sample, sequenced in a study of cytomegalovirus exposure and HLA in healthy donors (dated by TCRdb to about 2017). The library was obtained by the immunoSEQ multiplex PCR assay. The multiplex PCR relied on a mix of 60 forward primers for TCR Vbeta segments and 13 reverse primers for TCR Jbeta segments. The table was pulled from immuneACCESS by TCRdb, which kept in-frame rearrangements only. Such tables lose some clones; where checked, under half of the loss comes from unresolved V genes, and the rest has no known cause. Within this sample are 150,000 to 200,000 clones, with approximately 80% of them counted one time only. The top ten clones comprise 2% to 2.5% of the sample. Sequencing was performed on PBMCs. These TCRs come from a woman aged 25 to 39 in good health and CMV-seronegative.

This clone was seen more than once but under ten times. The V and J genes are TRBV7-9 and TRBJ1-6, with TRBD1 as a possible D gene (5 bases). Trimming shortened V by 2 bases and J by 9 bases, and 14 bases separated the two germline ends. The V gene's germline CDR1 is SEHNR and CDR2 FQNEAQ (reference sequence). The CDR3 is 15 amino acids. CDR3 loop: CASSLTGRDGSPLHF. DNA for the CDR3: TGTGCCAGCAGCTTAACTGGCAGGGATGGTTCACCCCTCCACTTT. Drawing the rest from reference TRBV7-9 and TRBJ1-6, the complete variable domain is DTGVSQNPRHKITKRGQNVTFRCDPISEHNRLYWYRQTLGQGPEFLTYFQNEAQLEKSRLLSDRFSAERPKGSFSTLEIQRTEQGDSAMYLCASSLTGRDGSPLHFGNGTRLTVT.

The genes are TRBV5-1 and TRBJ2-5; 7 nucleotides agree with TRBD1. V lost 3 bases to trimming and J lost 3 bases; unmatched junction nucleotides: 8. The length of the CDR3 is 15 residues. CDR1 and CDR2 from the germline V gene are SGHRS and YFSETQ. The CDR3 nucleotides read TGCGCCAGCAGCTGGACAGGACGGCGTGAAGAGACCCAGTACTTC. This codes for CASSWTGRREETQYF.

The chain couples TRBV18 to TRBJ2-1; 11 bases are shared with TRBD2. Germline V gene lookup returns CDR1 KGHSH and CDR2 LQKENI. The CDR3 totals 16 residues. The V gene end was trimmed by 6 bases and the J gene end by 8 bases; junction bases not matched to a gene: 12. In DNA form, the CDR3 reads TGTGCCAGCTCGCGGCAGGAGCTAGCGGGAGGTGATGAGCAGTTCTTC. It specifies CASSRQELAGGDEQFF. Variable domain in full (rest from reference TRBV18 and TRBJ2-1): NAGVMQNPRHLVRRRGQEARLRCSPMKGHSHVYWYRQLPEEGLKFMVYLQKENIIDESGMPKERFSAEFPKEGPSILRIQQVVRGDSAAYFCASSRQELAGGDEQFFGPGTRLTVL.